This TCR beta chain was sequenced for a study of blood T cell repertoires in COVID-19. About the research overall: The United States, Italy and Spain provided the acute and convalescent COVID-19 samples. T cells, B-cell-depleted T cells, or PBMCs supplied cDNA or gDNA.

Per the original data handling: Amplified reference gene primers provided the basis for estimating nucleated cell counts. The table came from immunoSEQ multiplex PCR; TCRdb's copy has only in-frame clones and leaves some out. The DNA was the basis for D and trimming; V, J and clone size are from that table. Seen here are roughly 150,000 clones, approximately 92% observed once, and the top ten hold 15%. Sequencing was performed on peripheral blood. This TCR was sampled from a woman between 35 and 50 years old with acute or convalescent COVID-19.

CDR3 residues: CASSFGQKDQPQHF. CDR3 bases: TGTGCCAGCAGCTTCGGACAGAAAGATCAGCCCCAGCATTTT. The chain has TRBV3-1 (or the pseudogene TRBV3-2) and TRBJ1-5; D perhaps matches TRBD1 (6 bases). The CDR3 runs to 14 residues. V dropped 5 bases and J dropped 5 bases, with 13 bases sitting between them. The V gene's germline CDR1 is LGHDT and CDR2 YNNKEL (reference sequence).